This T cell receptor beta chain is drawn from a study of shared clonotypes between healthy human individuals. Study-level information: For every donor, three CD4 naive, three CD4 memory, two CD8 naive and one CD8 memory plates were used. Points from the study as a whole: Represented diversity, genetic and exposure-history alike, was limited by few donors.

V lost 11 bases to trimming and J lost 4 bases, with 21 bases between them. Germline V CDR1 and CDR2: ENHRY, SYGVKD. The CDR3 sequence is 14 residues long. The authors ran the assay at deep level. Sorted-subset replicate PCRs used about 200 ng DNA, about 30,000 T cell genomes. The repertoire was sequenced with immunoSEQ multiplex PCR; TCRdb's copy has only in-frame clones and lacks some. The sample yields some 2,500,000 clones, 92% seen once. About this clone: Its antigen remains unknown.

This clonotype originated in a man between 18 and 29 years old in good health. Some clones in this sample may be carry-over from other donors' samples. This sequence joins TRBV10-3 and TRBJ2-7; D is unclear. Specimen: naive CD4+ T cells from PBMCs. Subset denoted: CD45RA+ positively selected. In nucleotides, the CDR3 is TGTGCCTCAGAAAGTGACGGTCAGAGGTACGAGCAGTACTTC. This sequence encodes CASESDGQRYEQYF.